This TCR beta chain was captured in a study of T-cell memory formation after mild COVID-19 (dated by TCRdb to about 2021). General notes on the study: TCR sequence clusters from the two donors were largely donor specific. In two donors, T-cell clones that expanded and contracted after mild COVID-19 were tracked by sequencing TCRalpha and TCRbeta repertoires over time. The cohort was made up of two young adult volunteers, one female and one male, who were previously healthy. The investigation overall reported the following: Clones that contracted from day 15 to 85 showed balanced CD4/CD8 phenotypes, whereas a second wave of clones that expanded from day 15 to 37 leaned towards CD4+. Some responding clones were detected in pre-infection memory, which suggested that pre-existing cross-reactive memory T cells had joined the SARS-CoV-2 response. Only a couple of mild cases were covered in the study, and larger cohorts including severe cases with pre-infection samples were considered necessary. SARS-CoV-2 specificity of the second-wave clones peaking on day 37 was not confirmed. Contracting CD4+ clones were found mainly in CM and EM memory subsets, while CD8+ clones were enriched in EMRA.

Ficoll-Paque density gradient centrifugation was the method used to isolate PBMCs. The V end loses 7 bases and the J end loses 5 bases, and a stretch of 14 bases separates them. Measured from the cysteine to the phenylalanine, the CDR3 is 13 residues long. Of all the DNA, just the CDR3 is kept, 39 bases in frame from base 1. Data came from an Illumina NovaSeq 6000. TCRalpha and TCRbeta cDNA libraries were constructed by 5'RACE with constant-segment primers, with sample barcodes and unique molecular identifiers being introduced. RNA was extracted from every sample with Trizol reagent. The libraries were amplified in two PCR steps, and the second step added a second sample barcode and Illumina TruSeq adapters. Libraries were sequenced on an Illumina NovaSeq with 2 x 150 bp paired-end reads. Per the original workflow: With migec v1.2.7, reads were demultiplexed and then collapsed into UMI-guided consensus sequences. Using mixcr v2.1.11, UMI consensuses were aligned to TRA and TRB V and J templates and then assembled into clonotypes. Expanded or contracted clonotypes were those called significant by both edgeR and NoisET, with noise models trained on biological replicates. For edgeR calls, the cutoffs were a false discovery rate-adjusted p below 0.01 and a log2 fold-change threshold of 1. As an exploratory analysis of dynamics, max-normalized trajectories of the 1000 most abundant clonotypes were examined with PCA combined with hierarchical clustering. The CD4 or CD8 phenotype of responding clones was assigned using the separately sequenced CD4+ and CD8+ repertoires. The raw public reads went through TCRdb reprocessing: fastp at Q25, MiXCR clone calling, in-frame beta chains kept. Every CDR3 protein is listed once, alongside the most common genes and DNA of its rows. Clone size and V and J calls follow TCRdb, not the original study. This sample is represented by around 340,000 distinct CDR3 sequences; approximately 21% of them were singletons. 9.5% to 15% of the sample goes to the ten largest clones.

This clonotype was counted at least ten times. What antigen it recognizes has not been identified. Per-nucleotide qualities are absent, and no much larger clonotype sits a single base away. The chain is made from TRBV12-3 or TRBV12-4 and TRBJ1-2; TRBD1 is a weak D gene call, 6 bases matching. Sequencing was performed on PBMCs or a T cell subset sorted from them (not recorded which). This TCR was recovered from an adult woman who had mild COVID-19 (a few samples of this study predate the infection). The sample titles of this study are shuffled in the database, so cell type and time point are left out; the donor was told from shared clones. The CDR3 reads as follows: CASTPQGGYGYTF. The DNA sequence is given as TGTGCCAGCACCCCGCAAGGGGGGTATGGCTACACCTTC.